Below are 32 T cell receptor beta chains sequenced from a single sample in a study of identical twins. One entry per CDR3 protein results from TCRdb running MiXCR on the 5' RACE reads. The data hold about 530,000 distinct CDR3 sequences, with 13% to 15% observed a single time. This sample also appeared in a second study, on yellow fever vaccine responses in identical twins.

Sequenced input: CD4+ T cells sorted from blood. Every receptor here comes from a woman aged 18-30 years in good health.

The V call is TRBV18, the J call TRBJ2-3; the match to TRBD2 covers 12 bases. The CDR3 runs 17 residues. Germline loops: CDR1 KGHSH, CDR2 LQKENI. The V gene end was trimmed by 2 bases and the J gene end by 2 bases; junction bases not matched to a gene: 5. In nucleotides, the CDR3 is TGTGCCAGCTCACCAAATCGACTAGCGGGAGTCACAGATACGCAGTATTTT. Translating it yields CASSPNRLAGVTDTQYF.

The CDR3 nucleotides are TGTGCCAGCTCACCGGGACAGGAGTACAATGAGCAGTTCTTC. It translates to CASSPGQEYNEQFF. V gene TRBV18 combines with J gene TRBJ2-1, with 8 bases fitting TRBD1. J lost 4 bases, V lost 3 bases, and 2 bases had no gene match. CDR3 length: 14 residues. Germline assignment: CDR1 KGHSH and CDR2 LQKENI.

This rearrangement joins TRBV10-3 to TRBJ2-5; TRBD1 aligns across 7 bases. Trimming took 3 bases from V and 8 from J; bases not matched to a gene: 18. CDR3 length: 17 residues. Germline V gene lookup returns CDR1 ENHRY and CDR2 SYGVKD. The CDR3 nucleotides read TGTGCCATCAGTGATGTACAGGGGATTAGCGCCCTCGAAACCCAGTACTTC. It specifies CAISDVQGISALETQYF.

This clonotype was counted a few times. The gene calls are TRBV10-3 and TRBJ2-5; 8 bases are shared with TRBD2. Germline V gene data show CDR1 as ENHRY and CDR2 as SYGVKD. The CDR3 totals 14 residues. V shed 5 bases, J shed 1 base, and the junction held 3 bases outside the gene matches. The CDR3 DNA reads as TGTGCCATCAGTTCCGGGGGGGGCCAAGAGACCCAGTACTTC. Translating gives CAISSGGGQETQYF.

In its sample, this clonotype was seen a few times. V usage is TRBV9 and J usage is TRBJ2-1; 8 bases fit TRBD1. Trimming at V came to 3 bases and at J to 4 bases, leaving 12 bases not matched to a gene. This CDR3 is built from 17 residues. Germline CDR1 and CDR2: SGDLS and YYNGEE. The CDR3 nucleotides read TGTGCCAGCAGCGCCCTACAGGGGGGAAGGTTTTACAATGAGCAGTTCTTC. Amino acids: CASSALQGGRFYNEQFF.

This clonotype was seen a few times. V is TRBV2 and J is TRBJ2-1; D tentatively fits TRBD1 or TRBD2 (6 bases each). Germline-derived CDR1 and CDR2 are SNHLY and FYNNEI. Trimming left V 10 bases short and J 9 bases short, with 16 bases between. The CDR3 totals 12 residues. For the CDR3, the DNA is TGTGCCACTCACAGGGACGGGGGTGAGCAGTTCTTC. This codes for CATHRDGGEQFF.

The gene calls are TRBV4-1 and TRBJ1-2, with 7 bases aligning to TRBD1. The CDR3 is made up of 17 amino acids. V shed 0 bases and J 7 bases; nucleotides not matched to a gene: 14. The V gene's germline CDR1 is MGHRA and CDR2 YSYEKL. The CDR3 region has the DNA TGCGCCAGCAGCCAAGATGGGCCGACAGGGCTCGTCGGTGGCTACACCTTC. As protein: CASSQDGPTGLVGGYTF.

This clonotype appeared a few times. The J gene is TRBJ1-5, the V gene TRBV7-2; D is unclear. From germline, CDR1 is SGHTA and CDR2 FQGNSA. Trimming left V 1 base short and J 6 bases short, with 13 bases between. The CDR3 extends over 15 amino acids. The CDR3 here is CASSLGGSGGQPQHF. As DNA, the CDR3 is TGTGCCAGCAGCTTAGGCGGATCCGGAGGTCAGCCCCAGCATTTT.

A few counts support this clonotype. This sequence joins TRBV7-9 and TRBJ1-4, with no clear D. CDR3 length: 15 residues. Germline CDR1 SEHNR, CDR2 FQNEAQ (reference sequence). Between the trimmed V and J ends, which lost 4 bases and 8 bases, there was a span of 17 bases. Written as DNA, the CDR3 is TGTGCCAGCAGCTCTGGACTCACCTTACAAGAAAAACTGTTTTTT. This encodes CASSSGLTLQEKLFF.

This clonotype was found a few times. The chain couples TRBV20-1 to TRBJ2-3; D not resolved. This CDR3 contains 12 residues. Germline loops: CDR1 DFQATT, CDR2 SNEGSKA (reference sequence). The ends were cut back, 4 bases at V and 2 bases at J, with 7 bases in the middle. This chain's CDR3 is CSAIPTTDTQYF. For the CDR3, the DNA is TGCAGTGCTATCCCCACCACAGATACGCAGTATTTT.

This clonotype occurred once. This chain connects TRBV2 to TRBJ1-2; D gene unclear. V lost 2 bases to trimming and J lost 3 bases, with 10 bases between them. Germline V gene data show CDR1 as SNHLY and CDR2 as FYNNEI. CDR3 length equals 14 residues. CDR3 nucleotide sequence: TGTGCCAGCAGTGAAATAGGATCGTACTATGGCTACACCTTC. Translated, it gives CASSEIGSYYGYTF.

This clonotype came up many times. The J gene is TRBJ2-7, the V gene TRBV18; D is unresolved. Germline assignment: CDR1 KGHSH and CDR2 LQKENI. The CDR3 is made up of 12 amino acids. V lost 2 bases and J 3 bases, leaving 5 bases between the germline ends. The CDR3 DNA reads as TGTGCCAGCTCACCAGTGGGCTACGAGCAGTACTTC. Translation gives CASSPVGYEQYF.

The chain employs TRBV18 and TRBJ2-3; 9 positions match TRBD2. J gave up 3 bases and V 1 base, and 11 bases lay outside the gene matches. CDR1 KGHSH and CDR2 LQKENI come from the germline V gene. This CDR3 has 18 residues. The CDR3 spells CASSPRRGGLAGTDTQYF. The CDR3 nucleotides are TGTGCCAGCTCACCACGAAGGGGCGGGCTAGCGGGAACAGATACGCAGTATTTT.

This clonotype was seen only a few times. V is TRBV10-2 and J is TRBJ1-2; 7 nucleotides agree with TRBD1. V lost 2 bases to trimming and J lost 0 bases; unmatched junction nucleotides: 9. The germline V gene encodes CDR1 WSHSY and CDR2 SAAADI. The CDR3 extends over 17 amino acids. The CDR3 bases are TGCGCCAGCAGTGAGGGACAGGCAATCCAAGCTAACTATGGCTACACCTTC. Translating gives CASSEGQAIQANYGYTF.

The sample holds many counts of this clonotype. The V gene is TRBV3-1, the J gene TRBJ1-2; D is ambiguous. CDR1 and CDR2 (germline): LGHDT, YNNKEL (reference sequence). With 3 bases removed from V and 4 bases from J, the gap between germline ends came to 9 bases. This CDR3 has 13 amino acids. CDR3 region: CASSQASSYGYTF. CDR3 bases: TGTGCCAGCAGCCAGGCAAGTAGCTATGGCTACACCTTC. Based on the CDR3 plus reference TRBV3-1 and TRBJ1-2, the full variable domain is DTAVSQTPKYLVTQMGNDKSIKCEQNLGHDTMYWYKQDSKKFLKIMFSYNNKELIINETVPNRFSPKSPDKAHLNLHINSLELGDSAVYFCASSQASSYGYTFGSGTRLTVV.

V usage is TRBV6-1 and J usage is TRBJ2-1; D could derive from TRBD1 or TRBD2 (5 bases each). The CDR3 runs 16 residues. V gave up 8 bases and J gave up 7 bases, with 24 bases separating them. Per the germline V gene, CDR1 is MNHNS and CDR2 is SASEGT. DNA for the CDR3: TGTGCCAGCGTACCCCGACAGATACATACTAGAAATGAGCAGTTCTTC. It encodes CASVPRQIHTRNEQFF.

This clonotype was seen a few times. The chain carries TRBV20-1 and TRBJ1-2; possible D gene TRBD1, 5 bases. Germline lookup yields CDR1 DFQATT and CDR2 SNEGSKA (reference sequence). V was clipped by 4 bases and J by 2 bases, with 11 bases between them. The CDR3 totals 13 residues. CDR3 amino acids: CSATQGGNYGYTF. In nucleotides, the CDR3 is TGCAGTGCTACGCAGGGAGGAAACTATGGCTACACCTTC.

This clonotype has just a few counts. The CDR3 is CASSQGPREGQFF. CDR3 DNA sequence: TGTGCCAGCAGCCAAGGCCCCCGGGAGGGGCAGTTCTTC. The chain has TRBV14 and TRBJ2-1, with 8 bases lining up with TRBD2. Germline CDR1 is SGHDN and CDR2 is FVKESK. The CDR3 loop spans 13 amino acids. V shed 1 base and J 12 bases; nucleotides not matched to a gene: 5.

The V call is TRBV6-1, the J call TRBJ2-1, with a tentative D call TRBD2 (6 bases). Deletions cut 8 bases from V and 6 bases from J, with 17 bases between. The germline V gene has CDR1 MNHNS and CDR2 SASEGT. This CDR3 region has 14 residues. CDR3 coding DNA: TGTGCCAGCCGGACGTCGGGAGCGGCCAATGAGCAGTTCTTC. Protein sequence: CASRTSGAANEQFF.

This clonotype was observed a few times. CDR3 DNA: TGTGCCAGCAGCGTAGGAATTAGCACAGATACGCAGTATTTT. Encoded protein: CASSVGISTDTQYF. This sequence joins TRBV9 and TRBJ2-3, with D hard to call. V lost 0 bases and J lost 0, with 5 bases in between. This CDR3 comprises 14 residues. Germline V lookup: CDR1 SGDLS, CDR2 YYNGEE.

The table lists this clonotype with a few counts. The rearrangement links TRBV29-1 to TRBJ2-1; 9 bases align to TRBD1. CDR1 and CDR2 (germline): SQVTM, ANQGSEA. With V trimmed by 3 bases and J by 5 bases, 5 bases remained unmatched. This CDR3 comprises 14 residues. CDR3 region: CSVEPGQGDNEQFF. CDR3 DNA sequence: TGCAGCGTTGAGCCGGGACAGGGCGACAATGAGCAGTTCTTC.

The J gene is TRBJ2-2, the V gene TRBV2, with 8 bases that match TRBD1. The CDR3 has 14 residues. Looked up from germline, CDR1 is SNHLY and CDR2 is FYNNEI. Losses at the gene ends were 7 bases for V and 1 base for J; bases not matched to a gene: 2. For the CDR3, the DNA is TGTGCCAGCAAGGACAGGGAGAACACCGGGGAGCTGTTTTTT. Translation: CASKDRENTGELFF.

The chain uses TRBV3-1 and TRBJ2-2, with D possibly matching TRBD2 (6 bases). The CDR3 spans 14 residues. With 4 bases removed from V and 6 bases from J, the gap between germline ends came to 12 bases. The germline V gene has CDR1 LGHDT and CDR2 YNNKEL (reference sequence). CDR3 DNA: TGTGCCAGCAGCCTCCACTCGGGGGCCGGGGAGCTGTTTTTT. Translating it yields CASSLHSGAGELFF. Drawing the rest from reference TRBV3-1 and TRBJ2-2, the complete variable domain is DTAVSQTPKYLVTQMGNDKSIKCEQNLGHDTMYWYKQDSKKFLKIMFSYNNKELIINETVPNRFSPKSPDKAHLNLHINSLELGDSAVYFCASSLHSGAGELFFGEGSRLTVL.

In DNA, the CDR3 is TGCGCCAGCAGCTTAAACAGGAGCTCCTACAATGAGCAGTTCTTC. The encoded protein is CASSLNRSSYNEQFF. The chain couples TRBV5-1 to TRBJ2-1, with D tentatively TRBD1 (5 bases). CDR3 length: 15 residues. Trimming took 2 bases from V and 0 from J, leaving 9 bases between them. Germline assignment: CDR1 SGHRS and CDR2 YFSETQ. Complete variable domain (other parts from reference TRBV5-1 and TRBJ2-1): KAGVTQTPRYLIKTRGQQVTLSCSPISGHRSVSWYQQTPGQGLQFLFEYFSETQRNKGNFPGRFSGRQFSNSRSEMNVSTLELGDSALYLCASSLNRSSYNEQFFGPGTRLTVL.

This chain uses TRBV10-3 with TRBJ2-2; 8 nucleotides agree with TRBD2. The germline V gene has CDR1 ENHRY and CDR2 SYGVKD. CDR3 size: 16 residues. V lost 10 bases and J lost 6; bases outside the gene matches: 16. CDR3 nucleotide sequence: TGTGCCACGACCATACCGGGGGGGAACTCCGCCGGGGAGCTGTTTTTT. Its protein is CATTIPGGNSAGELFF.

The table lists this clonotype with a few counts. V gene TRBV3-1 combines with J gene TRBJ1-1; TRBD1 agrees at 10 bases. The CDR3 length is 13 residues. Trimming at V came to 4 bases and at J to 11 bases, leaving 7 bases not matched to a gene. Germline V gene lookup returns CDR1 LGHDT and CDR2 YNNKEL (reference sequence). The CDR3 here is CASSPRDRGTAFF. CDR3 bases: TGTGCCAGCAGCCCTCGGGACAGGGGTACGGCTTTCTTT.

In its sample, this clonotype was seen many times. This chain links TRBV29-1 with TRBJ2-2, with a tentative D call TRBD2 (5 bases). Per germline, CDR1 SQVTM and CDR2 ANQGSEA. The CDR3 sequence is 15 residues long. The V end lost 0 bases, the J end lost 4 bases, and 12 bases lay between the germline ends. The CDR3 protein is CSVEDRGTFTGELFF. The CDR3 bases are TGCAGCGTTGAAGATCGGGGAACTTTCACCGGGGAGCTGTTTTTT.

This chain links TRBV4-1 with TRBJ2-2; no firm D call. The CDR3 sequence is 13 residues long. V lost 6 bases to trimming and J lost 4 bases, with 9 bases between them. CDR1 MGHRA and CDR2 YSYEKL come from the germline V gene. CDR3 coding DNA: TGCGCCAGCAGTCAACCGTTCACCGGGGAGCTGTTTTTT. It codes for CASSQPFTGELFF.

This clonotype has more than one count but fewer than ten. The chain employs TRBV3-1 and TRBJ2-1; 9 bases match TRBD2. The CDR3 is made up of 15 amino acids. Trimming cost V 1 base and J 8 bases; bases outside gene matches: 6. Germline V lookup: CDR1 LGHDT, CDR2 YNNKEL (reference sequence). The CDR3 nucleotides read TGTGCCAGCAGCCAAGTTCTAGCGGGGAGGGATGAGCAGTTCTTC. It specifies CASSQVLAGRDEQFF.

The rearrangement uses TRBV5-1 and TRBJ2-6; weak D call: TRBD2 (5 bases). The CDR3 is made up of 18 amino acids. CDR1 and CDR2 from the germline V gene are SGHRS and YFSETQ. V gave up 6 bases and J gave up 1 base, with 20 bases separating them. For the CDR3, the DNA is TGCGCCAGCATCCCGGTTGGGAGTCGGAAGTCTGGGGCCAACGTCCTGACTTTC. Translating it yields CASIPVGSRKSGANVLTF.

This chain links TRBV28 with TRBJ2-7; D call uncertain. The CDR3 length is 12 residues. V lost 1 base to trimming and J lost 6 bases, with 7 bases between them. Germline V CDR1 and CDR2: MDHEN, SYDVKM. This CDR3 is CASSLSGGEQYF. CDR3 DNA sequence: TGTGCCAGCAGTTTATCGGGCGGCGAGCAGTACTTC.

The genes are TRBV20-1 and TRBJ2-5; perhaps TRBD2 as D (6 bases). The V gene's germline CDR1 is DFQATT and CDR2 SNEGSKA (reference sequence). This CDR3 comprises 14 residues. The V end lost 3 bases, the J end lost 5 bases, and 16 bases lay between the germline ends. CDR3 amino acids: CSASPLAFYETQYF. DNA for the CDR3: TGCAGTGCTAGCCCCCTAGCGTTTTACGAGACCCAGTACTTC.